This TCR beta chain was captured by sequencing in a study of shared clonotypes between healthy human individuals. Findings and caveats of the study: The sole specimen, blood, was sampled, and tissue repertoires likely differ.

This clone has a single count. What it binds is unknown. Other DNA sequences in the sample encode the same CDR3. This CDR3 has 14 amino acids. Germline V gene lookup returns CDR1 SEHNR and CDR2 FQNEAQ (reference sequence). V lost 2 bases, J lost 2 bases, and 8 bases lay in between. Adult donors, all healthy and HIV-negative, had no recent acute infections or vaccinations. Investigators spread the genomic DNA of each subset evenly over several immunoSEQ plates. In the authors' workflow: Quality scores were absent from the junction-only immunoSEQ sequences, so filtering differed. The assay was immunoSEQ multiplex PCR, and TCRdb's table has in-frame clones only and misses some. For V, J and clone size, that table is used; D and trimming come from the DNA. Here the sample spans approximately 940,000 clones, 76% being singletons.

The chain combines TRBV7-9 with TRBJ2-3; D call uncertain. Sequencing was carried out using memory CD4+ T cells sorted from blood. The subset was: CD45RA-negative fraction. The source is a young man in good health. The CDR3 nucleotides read TGTGCCAGCAGCTTATCGATCTCCACAGATACGCAGTATTTT. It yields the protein CASSLSISTDTQYF.